The 6 T cell receptor beta chains below come from one sample, sequenced in a study of blood T cell repertoires in COVID-19. Measured with immunoSEQ multiplex PCR; TCRdb has only the in-frame clones, and not every one. The repertoire consists of 150,000 to 200,000 clones, with roughly 80% occurring once and the leading ten covering 17%. Material: PBMCs or T cells enriched from blood (not recorded which). The receptors were sampled from a woman between 50 and 59 years old who had recovered from COVID-19.

J is TRBJ2-3 and V is TRBV5-4; 12 bases fit TRBD2. This CDR3 has 16 amino acids. Germline V gene data show CDR1 as SGHNT and CDR2 as YYREEE (reference sequence). J was trimmed by 2 bases and V by 3 bases; bases with no gene match: 4. The CDR3 DNA follows: TGTGCCAGCAGCTCCCGACTAGCGGGAGCCACAGATACGCAGTATTTT. Its protein product is CASSSRLAGATDTQYF.

This clone was seen a single time. V gene TRBV11-2 combines with J gene TRBJ2-1; possible D gene TRBD2, 6 bases. The germline V gene has CDR1 SGHAT and CDR2 FQNNGV. This CDR3 contains 14 residues. The germline V and J ends were trimmed by 5 bases and 3 bases, with 11 bases remaining between them. The CDR3 sequence: CASSPRGFYNEQFF. The CDR3 DNA is TGTGCCAGCAGCCCTCGGGGGTTCTACAATGAGCAGTTCTTC.

The genes are TRBV7-6 and TRBJ2-3, with D possibly matching TRBD2 (6 bases). Trimming took off 1 base at V and 6 bases at J, with 11 bases between the two ends. The length of the CDR3 is 14 residues. CDR1 is SGHVS, CDR2 FNYEAQ, per germline. CDR3 bases: TGTGCCAGCAGCTTAGGGACTACTCTCGATACGCAGTATTTT. It yields the protein CASSLGTTLDTQYF.

This clone was observed a single time. The chain carries TRBV7-3 and TRBJ2-3; 12 bases are a match to TRBD2. Looked up from germline, CDR1 is SGHTA and CDR2 is FQGTGA. V lost 2 bases and J lost 0; bases outside the gene matches: 3. The CDR3 length is 17 residues. Written as DNA, the CDR3 is TGTGCCAGCAGCTTAGTTGGGACTAGCGGGAGCACAGATACGCAGTATTTT. The encoded protein is CASSLVGTSGSTDTQYF.

CDR3 residues: CSVRQRTGRVNEQFF. The DNA for the CDR3 is TGCAGCGTCCGACAGAGGACAGGGAGGGTCAATGAGCAGTTCTTC. V usage is TRBV29-1 and J usage is TRBJ2-1; perhaps TRBD1 as D (8 bases). This CDR3 is built from 15 residues. The V end was cut by 6 bases, the J end by 6 bases, with 21 bases between. Germline V lookup: CDR1 SQVTM, CDR2 ANQGSEA.

The CDR3 loop reads CSVVAGLNLRYNEQFF. CDR3 DNA: TGCAGCGTTGTAGCGGGCCTCAACTTGCGGTACAATGAGCAGTTCTTC. The rearrangement uses TRBV29-1 and TRBJ2-1, with 7 nucleotides matching TRBD2. CDR1 and CDR2 from the germline V gene are SQVTM and ANQGSEA. With 4 bases clipped from V and 4 bases from J, the junction kept 13 bases outside the gene matches. The CDR3 runs 16 residues.